A single sample is the source of the 5 T cell receptor beta chains below, sequenced in a study of T cell responses to AZD1222 COVID-19 vaccine. Only in-frame clones appear in the TCRdb table, and some are missing; sequencing was by immunoSEQ multiplex PCR. The sample gives 90,000 to 110,000 clones, roughly 90% of which show up once; around 2.3% is in the top ten. The starting material was peripheral blood, obtained on day 0 of AZD1222 vaccination. The origin of the receptors is an adult in good health.

The chain couples TRBV7-2 to TRBJ2-2, with D hard to call. CDR1 is SGHTA and CDR2 is FQGNSA in the germline V gene. Between the trimmed V and J ends, which lost 4 bases and 6 bases, there was a span of 9 bases. CDR3 length equals 13 residues. Here the CDR3 DNA reads TGTGCCAGCAGCTACCTAGGTGCCGGGGAGCTGTTTTTT. It is translated as CASSYLGAGELFF.

The chain combines TRBV14 with TRBJ1-2; D remains ambiguous. The CDR3 covers 16 residues. The germline V and J ends were trimmed by 2 bases and 6 bases, with 19 bases remaining between them. Germline V gene lookup returns CDR1 SGHDN and CDR2 FVKESK. The CDR3 nucleotides are TGTGCCAGCAGCCAACAGACCCCCTGGGAGAAGCATGGCTACACCTTC. Translating it yields CASSQQTPWEKHGYTF.

The chain carries TRBV6-5 and TRBJ1-5, with unresolved D. The CDR3 spans 13 residues. Germline V gives CDR1 MNHEY, CDR2 SVGAGI. With 6 bases removed from V and 7 bases from J, the gap between germline ends came to 13 bases. The CDR3: CASRPGIQQPQHF. CDR3 in DNA: TGTGCCAGCAGACCGGGGATACAGCAGCCCCAGCATTTT.

V gene TRBV5-4 combines with J gene TRBJ1-1; D is unresolved. Trimming left V 2 bases short and J 1 base short, with 9 bases between. Germline V gives CDR1 SGHNT, CDR2 YYREEE (reference sequence). The CDR3 contains 14 residues. The CDR3 here is CASSLQRRNTEAFF. The CDR3, as DNA: TGTGCCAGCAGCTTACAGAGGAGGAACACTGAAGCTTTCTTT.

The CDR3: CASSSRTGQETQYF. The CDR3 region has the DNA TGCGCCAGCAGCTCCCGGACAGGGCAAGAGACCCAGTACTTC. The chain links TRBV5-1 to TRBJ2-5; 8 bases fit TRBD1. The CDR3 sequence is 14 residues long. V shed 3 bases, J shed 2 bases, and the junction held 3 bases outside the gene matches. Germline V lookup: CDR1 SGHRS, CDR2 YFSETQ.